The clone carrying this T cell receptor (beta chain) was found many times. The CDR3 has 14 amino acids. The germline V gene has CDR1 ENHRY and CDR2 SYGVKD. V was clipped by 3 bases and J by 7 bases, with 10 bases between them. Each CDR3 protein is one row after TCRdb ran MiXCR on the RT-PCR reads. Of about 680,000 distinct CDR3 sequences in the sample, about 14% were seen once. Material: memory CD4+ T cells from blood. The rearrangement joins TRBV10-3 to TRBJ1-6, with D uncertain. This sequence originates from a female donor in good health, serving as a healthy control. The CDR3, as DNA: TGTGCCATCAGTGAAGGACGGACCAATTCACCCCTCCACTTT. This gives the protein CAISEGRTNSPLHF.